Listed here are 9 T cell receptor beta chains from one sample, sequenced in a study of T cell responses to AZD1222 COVID-19 vaccine. Generated by immunoSEQ multiplex PCR, the TCRdb table keeps only in-frame clones and is missing some. The data contain about 99,000 clones, roughly 88% of them seen just once; the ten biggest clones take up over 6.5%. Sequencing was performed on peripheral blood, taken on day 0 of AZD1222 vaccination. These receptor sequences come from an adult in good health.

The rearrangement joins TRBV28 to TRBJ1-5; D possibly corresponds to TRBD1 (6 bases). In germline, CDR1 is MDHEN, CDR2 SYDVKM. CDR3 length: 14 residues. Trimming pared 4 bases from V and 4 bases from J, leaving 11 bases between. The CDR3 DNA is TGTGCCAGCAGTTACCGGGACACAAATCAGCCCCAGCATTTT. Amino acids: CASSYRDTNQPQHF.

The chain carries TRBV28 and TRBJ1-2; 10 bases agree with TRBD1. Germline lookup yields CDR1 MDHEN and CDR2 SYDVKM. V shed 4 bases and J 8 bases; nucleotides not matched to a gene: 4. The CDR3 consists of 13 residues. CDR3 loop: CASSWTGGIGYTF. In DNA, the CDR3 is TGTGCCAGCAGTTGGACAGGGGGAATAGGCTACACCTTC.

This chain links TRBV7-8 with TRBJ2-5; 13 bases match TRBD2. The CDR3 is 17 amino acids. The V and J ends lost 3 bases and 4 bases, in that order; junction bases with no gene match: 8. Germline V gene sequence: CDR1 SGHVS, CDR2 FQNEAQ. The CDR3 region has the DNA TGTGCCAGCAGCTTTACTACTAGCGGGAGGGCCGGAGAGACCCAGTACTTC. This codes for CASSFTTSGRAGETQYF.

The chain couples TRBV6-4 to TRBJ2-3, with 7 bases aligning to TRBD2. The CDR3 is 15 amino acids. V was clipped by 2 bases and J by 4 bases; unmatched bases: 6. CDR1 and CDR2 from the germline V gene are MRHNA and SNTAGT. The CDR3 region is CASSDGSGESDTQYF. As DNA, the CDR3 is TGTGCCAGCAGTGACGGGAGCGGGGAATCAGATACGCAGTATTTT.

This rearrangement joins TRBV6-5 to TRBJ2-2, with D tentatively TRBD1 (6 bases). V lost 7 bases and J 8 bases, leaving 8 bases between the germline ends. The CDR3 loop spans 11 amino acids. Germline CDR1 MNHEY, CDR2 SVGAGI. The CDR3 loop reads CASIGQGELFF. CDR3 bases: TGTGCCAGCATCGGACAGGGGGAGCTGTTTTTT.

The chain combines TRBV28 with TRBJ2-2; D is undetermined. Trimming removed 5 bases from V and 1 base from J, with 8 bases in between. This CDR3 comprises 14 residues. The germline V gene encodes CDR1 MDHEN and CDR2 SYDVKM. For the CDR3, the DNA is TGTGCCAGCAGTGGACCTCGGAACACCGGGGAGCTGTTTTTT. Its protein is CASSGPRNTGELFF.

The chain joins TRBV19 to TRBJ1-1, with unresolved D. There are 15 residues in the CDR3. The germline V gene has CDR1 LNHDA and CDR2 SQIVND (reference sequence). V lost 1 base and J lost 1, with 10 bases in between. CDR3 protein: CASSIATAANTEAFF. The CDR3, as DNA: TGTGCCAGTAGTATAGCCACAGCTGCGAACACTGAAGCTTTCTTT. Full variable domain (outside the CDR3, taken from reference TRBV19 and TRBJ1-1): DGGITQSPKYLFRKEGQNVTLSCEQNLNHDAMYWYRQDPGQGLRLIYYSQIVNDFQKGDIAEGYSVSREKKESFPLTVTSAQKNPTAFYLCASSIATAANTEAFFGQGTRLTVV.

This clone was recorded a few times. CDR3 sequence: CASSDSTAGDYNEQFF. CDR3 in DNA: TGTGCCAGCAGTGACTCGACGGCAGGAGATTACAATGAGCAGTTCTTC. V usage is TRBV6-4 and J usage is TRBJ2-1; D not resolved. The CDR3 is 16 amino acids. Between the trimmed V and J ends, which lost 0 bases and 4 bases, there was a span of 13 bases. Per germline, CDR1 MRHNA and CDR2 SNTAGT.

This clone turned up a few times. The rearrangement uses TRBV29-1 and TRBJ2-5; TRBD2 agrees at 15 bases. The CDR3 spans 14 residues. Germline loops: CDR1 SQVTM, CDR2 ANQGSEA. With V trimmed by 5 bases and J by 5 bases, 3 bases remained unmatched. The CDR3 coding sequence is TGCAGCGTTTCCGGGACTAGCGGGGGGGAGACCCAGTACTTC. It yields the protein CSVSGTSGGETQYF.